A selection of T cell receptor beta chains follows, all from one sample in a study of blood T cell repertoires in COVID-19. Using immunoSEQ multiplex PCR, the repertoire was profiled, and TCRdb retains in-frame clones only, with some absent. The data hold about 80,000 clones, with around 81% observed a single time. Sample: peripheral blood. The source is a human donor in a cohort sampled during active COVID-19. The CDR3 runs from the conserved cysteine through the conserved F or W. Only part of the rows carry a size: once, few, many, or a class if the clone is expanded.

v_call: TRBV7-2; clone_size: .; cdr3_aa: CASSLVEGTDTQYF
v_call: TRBV14; clone_size: .; cdr3_aa: CASSQLQGAPNTGELFF
v_call: TRBV6-5; clone_size: .; cdr3_aa: CASSYGRGGQPQHF
v_call: TRBV11-2; clone_size: .; cdr3_aa: CASSPSRVEQYF
v_call: TRBV29-1; clone_size: .; cdr3_aa: CSVGDLAGRADTQYF
v_call: TRBV10-1; clone_size: few; cdr3_aa: CASSPIPTGSTGELFF
v_call: TRBV4-1; clone_size: .; cdr3_aa: CASSQGQFTGELFF
v_call: TRBV7-2; clone_size: .; cdr3_aa: CASSSREHYGYTF
v_call: TRBV6-5; clone_size: .; cdr3_aa: CASSPRGGSEAFF
v_call: TRBV3-1/TRBV3-2; clone_size: .; cdr3_aa: CASRDREITEAFF
v_call: TRBV6-5; clone_size: .; cdr3_aa: CASWGLAGGGWELFF
v_call: TRBV24-1; clone_size: .; cdr3_aa: CATSDSDRGYEQYF
v_call: TRBV7-2; clone_size: .; cdr3_aa: CASSLYGRAGGQETQYF
v_call: TRBV11-2; clone_size: .; cdr3_aa: CASSSSSRGAVRQLFF
v_call: TRBV24-1; clone_size: .; cdr3_aa: CATSDAGTGAFYGYTF
v_call: TRBV2; clone_size: .; cdr3_aa: CASFGTGEYGYTF
v_call: TRBV6-1; clone_size: .; cdr3_aa: CASSEVQGKNIQYF
v_call: TRBV6-5; clone_size: .; cdr3_aa: CASSYSPGQSYEQYF